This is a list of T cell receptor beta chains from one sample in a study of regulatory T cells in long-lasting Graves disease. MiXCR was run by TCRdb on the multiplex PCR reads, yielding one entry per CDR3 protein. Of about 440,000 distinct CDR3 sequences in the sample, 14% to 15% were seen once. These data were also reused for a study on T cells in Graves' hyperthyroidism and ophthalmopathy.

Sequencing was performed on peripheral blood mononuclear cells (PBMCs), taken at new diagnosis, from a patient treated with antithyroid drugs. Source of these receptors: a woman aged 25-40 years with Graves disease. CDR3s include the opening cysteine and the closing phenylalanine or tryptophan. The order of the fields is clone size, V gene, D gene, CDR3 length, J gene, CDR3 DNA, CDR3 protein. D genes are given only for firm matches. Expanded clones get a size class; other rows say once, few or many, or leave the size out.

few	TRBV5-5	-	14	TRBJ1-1	TGTGCCAGCAGCTTGGCCAGTACCACCGCTGAAGCTTTCTTT	CASSLASTTAEAFF
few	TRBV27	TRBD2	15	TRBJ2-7	TGTGCCAGCAGTCCCCGCGCTAGCGGCTGGGTCGAGCAGTACTTC	CASSPRASGWVEQYF
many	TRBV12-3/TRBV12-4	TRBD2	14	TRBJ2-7	TGTGCCAGCAGTCGGACTAGCGGTTTAGGCGAGCAGTACTTC	CASSRTSGLGEQYF
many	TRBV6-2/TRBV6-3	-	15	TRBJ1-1	TGTGCCAGCAGTGAAACCGCGGGGGTTGGGACTGAAGCTTTCTTT	CASSETAGVGTEAFF
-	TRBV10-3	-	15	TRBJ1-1	TGTGCCATCAGGGGGGGGGACCGTATGAACACTGAAGCCTTCTTT	CAIRGGDRMNTEAFF
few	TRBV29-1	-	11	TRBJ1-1	TGCAGCGTTACTGGGGAATATGAAGCTTTCTTT	CSVTGEYEAFF
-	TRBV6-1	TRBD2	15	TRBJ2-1	TGTGCCAGCAGGCGGGGACTAGCGGGAACGATTGAGCAGTTCTTC	CASRRGLAGTIEQFF
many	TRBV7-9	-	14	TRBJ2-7	TGTGCCAGCAGCTCCGCCGGTGAGACCTACGAGCAGTACTTC	CASSSAGETYEQYF
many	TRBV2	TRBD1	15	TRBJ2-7	TGTGCCAGCAGTGACCCGACAGGGGTCAGCTACGAGCAGTACTTC	CASSDPTGVSYEQYF
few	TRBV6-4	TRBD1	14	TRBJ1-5	TGTGCCAGCAGTTACCTACAGGGGGTTCAGCCCCAGCATTTT	CASSYLQGVQPQHF
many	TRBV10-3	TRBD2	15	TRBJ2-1	TGTGCCATCAGTGAACTTGGAGGGGCGGGAGACGAGCAGTTCTTC	CAISELGGAGDEQFF
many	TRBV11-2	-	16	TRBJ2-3	TGTGCCAGCAGCTTCGAGGTTCGAGAAAGCACAGATACGCAGTATTTT	CASSFEVRESTDTQYF
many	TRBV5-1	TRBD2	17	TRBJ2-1	TGCGCCAGCAGCTTAAACCCTAGCGGAGTCTCCTACAATGAGCAGTTCTTC	CASSLNPSGVSYNEQFF
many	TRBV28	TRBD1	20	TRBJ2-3	TGTGCCAGCAGTTTCCCGGGACAGGGGGCCTGGGGGATCCCCACAGATACGCAGTATTTT	CASSFPGQGAWGIPTDTQYF
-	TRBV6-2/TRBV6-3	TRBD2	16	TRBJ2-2	TGTGCCAGCAGTTTGTCCAGCGGGATATCCCCCGGGGAGCTGTTTTTT	CASSLSSGISPGELFF
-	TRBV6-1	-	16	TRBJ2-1	TGTGCCAGCAGCCCGTCCTTTGTTAGAGGGCACAATGAGCAGTTCTTC	CASSPSFVRGHNEQFF
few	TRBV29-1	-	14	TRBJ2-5	TGCAGCGCGCGGGACGGTTGGTACCAAGAGACCCAGTACTTC	CSARDGWYQETQYF
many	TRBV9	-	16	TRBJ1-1	TGTGCCAGCAGCGTAGGGGCAGGGAGCATGAACACTGAAGCTTTCTTT	CASSVGAGSMNTEAFF
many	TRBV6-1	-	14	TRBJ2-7	TGTGCCAGCACCGGACTGGACGGAACCTACGAGCAGTACTTC	CASTGLDGTYEQYF